These T cell receptor beta chains were read from a single sample in a study of beta chain features in type 1 diabetes. This table comes from immunoSEQ multiplex PCR, and its TCRdb copy is limited to in-frame clones, with some not included. Here the sample spans 120,000 or so clones, roughly 15% being singletons. The material sequenced was central memory CD4+ T cells from blood. The receptors originated from a man between 25 and 39 years old with type 1 diabetes. The CDR3 runs from the conserved cysteine through the conserved F or W. D genes are given only for firm matches. Some rows mark clone size as missing; the rest say once, few, many or name a class of expanded clone.

size: -
J: TRBJ1-4
V: TRBV29-1
D: TRBD1
DNA: TGCAGCGTTAAAACAGGGGAGCGGACTAATGAAAAACTGTTTTTT
CDR3: CSVKTGERTNEKLFF

size: many
J: TRBJ2-6
V: TRBV29-1
D: -
DNA: TGCAGCGTTGAAACGGACTCTGGGGCCAACGTCCTGACTTTC
CDR3: CSVETDSGANVLTF

size: few
J: TRBJ1-4
V: TRBV6-1
D: -
DNA: TGTGCCAGCAGTTTCGGGACGGTGAATGAAAAACTGTTTTTT
CDR3: CASSFGTVNEKLFF

size: -
J: TRBJ1-5
V: TRBV29-1
D: -
DNA: TGCAGCGTTGTACCCGGATTCAATCAGCCCCAGCATTTT
CDR3: CSVVPGFNQPQHF

size: -
J: TRBJ1-6
V: TRBV6-5
D: TRBD1
DNA: TGTGCCAGCAGGAAAATCAGGGACAGGGGTTCACCCCTCCACTTT
CDR3: CASRKIRDRGSPLHF

size: many
J: TRBJ1-5
V: TRBV30
D: -
DNA: TGTGCCTGGAGTCGACTGGCAGGCAATCAGCCCCAGCATTTT
CDR3: CAWSRLAGNQPQHF

size: few
J: TRBJ1-2
V: TRBV9
D: -
DNA: TGTGCCAGCAGCGAGACAGAAAACTATGGCTACACCTTC
CDR3: CASSETENYGYTF

size: -
J: TRBJ2-1
V: TRBV4-2
D: TRBD2
DNA: TGTGCCAGCAGCCCGGGACTAGCGCACAATGAGCAGTTCTTC
CDR3: CASSPGLAHNEQFF

size: few
J: TRBJ1-1
V: TRBV7-9
D: -
DNA: TGTGCCAGCAGCCGCTTTGAGGTAGGCACTGAAGCTTTCTTT
CDR3: CASSRFEVGTEAFF

size: many
J: TRBJ1-4
V: TRBV7-8
D: TRBD1
DNA: TGTGCCAGCAGCTCCGGACAGGGAGAGGAAAAACTGTTTTTT
CDR3: CASSSGQGEEKLFF

size: many
J: TRBJ1-2
V: TRBV6-5
D: -
DNA: TGTGCCAGCAGTTATTCGGGGGAACGCGGCTACACCTTC
CDR3: CASSYSGERGYTF

size: -
J: TRBJ2-2
V: TRBV29-1
D: -
DNA: TGCAGCGTTGAACAGGGTTATACGAACACCGGGGAGCTGTTTTTT
CDR3: CSVEQGYTNTGELFF

size: -
J: TRBJ2-3
V: TRBV5-1
D: TRBD1
DNA: TGCGCCAGCAGCTTACCGGGACAGGGTAGAGATACGCAGTATTTT
CDR3: CASSLPGQGRDTQYF

size: few
J: TRBJ2-1
V: TRBV4-1
D: TRBD2
DNA: TGCGCCAGCAGCCAAGCTAGCGGGGGCCTGAATGAGCAGTTCTTC
CDR3: CASSQASGGLNEQFF

size: few
J: TRBJ1-2
V: TRBV4-3
D: -
DNA: TGCGCCAGCAGCCAAGATATATGGGGTGGCTACACCTTC
CDR3: CASSQDIWGGYTF

size: -
J: TRBJ2-3
V: TRBV6-6
D: -
DNA: TGTGCCAGCAGTTACCCGGGGAGCACAGATACGCAGTATTTT
CDR3: CASSYPGSTDTQYF

size: few
J: TRBJ2-2
V: TRBV7-9
D: -
DNA: TGTGCCAGCAGGAAGACGGAGAACACCGGGGAGCTGTTTTTT
CDR3: CASRKTENTGELFF

size: -
J: TRBJ1-6
V: TRBV5-1
D: TRBD1
DNA: TGCGCCAGCAGCATCTCGGGACAGGGGGATTCACCCCTCCACTTT
CDR3: CASSISGQGDSPLHF

size: -
J: TRBJ2-7
V: TRBV4-1
D: TRBD1
DNA: TGCGCCAGCAGCCACTTGACGATGGACAGGGGACGCGAGCAGTACTTC
CDR3: CASSHLTMDRGREQYF

size: -
J: TRBJ1-6
V: TRBV28
D: -
DNA: TGTGCCAGCAGTCTCCTAAGGTCACCCCTCCACTTT
CDR3: CASSLLRSPLHF

size: -
J: TRBJ2-7
V: TRBV7-2
D: TRBD1
DNA: TGTGCCAGCAGCTCCCGGGAACAGGGGGCCCAAGAGCAGTACTTC
CDR3: CASSSREQGAQEQYF

size: -
J: TRBJ1-1
V: TRBV13
D: -
DNA: TGTGCCAGCAGCCGTGGAATGGGGAGTGTGACTGAAGCTTTCTTT
CDR3: CASSRGMGSVTEAFF

size: -
J: TRBJ2-4
V: TRBV29-1
D: TRBD1
DNA: TGCAGCGCCCTCGAAGAATACACAGGGGTAGCCAAAAACATTCAGTACTTC
CDR3: CSALEEYTGVAKNIQYF

size: few
J: TRBJ1-2
V: TRBV7-9
D: TRBD1
DNA: TGTGCCAGCAACTTGGGACAGGGAAACTATGGCTACACCTTC
CDR3: CASNLGQGNYGYTF

size: few
J: TRBJ2-5
V: TRBV10-3
D: -
DNA: TGTGCCATCAGTGATCGCGGTCGCCAAGAGACCCAGTACTTC
CDR3: CAISDRGRQETQYF

size: -
J: TRBJ2-5
V: TRBV5-1
D: -
DNA: TGCGCCAGCAGCGACGGGACCGCGCAAGAGACCCAGTACTTC
CDR3: CASSDGTAQETQYF

size: -
J: TRBJ1-4
V: TRBV29-1
D: -
DNA: TGCAGCGTTGAAGGGCCGGAAAAACTGTTTTTT
CDR3: CSVEGPEKLFF

size: few
J: TRBJ2-1
V: TRBV18
D: -
DNA: TGTGCCAGCTCACCACTCCCGGGACCTACAATGAGCAGTTTCCTTGAGCAGTTCTTC
CDR3: CASSPLPGPTMSSFLEQFF

size: -
J: TRBJ2-5
V: TRBV4-3
D: TRBD1
DNA: TGCGCCAGCAGCCAGGACAGGCGAGAGACCCAGTACTTC
CDR3: CASSQDRRETQYF

size: few
J: TRBJ2-3
V: TRBV9
D: TRBD2
DNA: TGTGCCAGCAGCCCCCTCGGGGGGGCCACAGATACGCAGTATTTT
CDR3: CASSPLGGATDTQYF

size: -
J: TRBJ1-1
V: TRBV4-3
D: -
DNA: TGCGCCAGCAGCCAAGATCTGGGCAGGGACGGTCCTGGCGAAGCTTTCTTT
CDR3: CASSQDLGRDGPGEAFF

size: -
J: TRBJ2-5
V: TRBV29-1
D: TRBD1
DNA: TGCAGCGGATACAGGGGGAGGGAGACCCAGTACTTC
CDR3: CSGYRGRETQYF

size: -
J: TRBJ1-2
V: TRBV7-9
D: TRBD1
DNA: TGTGCCAGCAGCTTTAGTCAGGGGGCAGATGGCTACACCTTC
CDR3: CASSFSQGADGYTF

size: few
J: TRBJ2-1
V: TRBV25-1
D: TRBD2
DNA: TGTGCCAGCAGTCCACATGGCGGGGGGGCGAATGAGCAGTTCTTC
CDR3: CASSPHGGGANEQFF

size: few
J: TRBJ2-6
V: TRBV4-3
D: -
DNA: TGCGCCAGCAGCCAAGGAATCTCTGGGGCCAACGTCCTGACTTTC
CDR3: CASSQGISGANVLTF

size: -
J: TRBJ1-1
V: TRBV19
D: -
DNA: TGTGCCAGTAGTATAAGGGGCGTGAACACTGAAGCTTTCTTT
CDR3: CASSIRGVNTEAFF

size: few
J: TRBJ2-3
V: TRBV5-6
D: TRBD1
DNA: TGTGCCAGCAGCTTGGGGACAGGGGATGGAACAGATACGCAGTATTTT
CDR3: CASSLGTGDGTDTQYF

size: -
J: TRBJ1-2
V: TRBV6-5
D: TRBD1
DNA: TGTGCCAGCAGTTACTCGTGGACAGGCAACTATGGCTACACCTTC
CDR3: CASSYSWTGNYGYTF

size: -
J: TRBJ2-3
V: TRBV4-3
D: -
DNA: TGCGCCAGCAGCCTTGGACAACAGCAGTATTTT
CDR3: CASSLGQQQYF

size: -
J: TRBJ1-2
V: TRBV2
D: TRBD1
DNA: TGTGCCAGCAGTCTGGACAGGGCGGGTAGCTATGGCTACACCTTC
CDR3: CASSLDRAGSYGYTF

size: few
J: TRBJ1-5
V: TRBV15
D: -
DNA: TGTGCCACCAGCAGAGGGGGGAGCAATCAGCCCCAGCATTTT
CDR3: CATSRGGSNQPQHF

size: -
J: TRBJ1-1
V: TRBV5-1
D: -
DNA: TGCGCCAGCAGCTTGGGCGGACAGCGGGTCACTGAAGCTTTCTTT
CDR3: CASSLGGQRVTEAFF

size: -
J: TRBJ2-5
V: TRBV27
D: -
DNA: TGTGCCAGCAGTCCGCGGGTGAGAGAGACCCAGTACTTC
CDR3: CASSPRVRETQYF

size: -
J: TRBJ1-1
V: TRBV7-3
D: -
DNA: TGTGCCAGCAGCTTACAGGGATATACTGAAGCTTTCTTT
CDR3: CASSLQGYTEAFF

size: -
J: TRBJ1-2
V: TRBV5-4
D: -
DNA: TGTGCCAGCAGCGCCTCAGGAAACTATGGCTACACCTTC
CDR3: CASSASGNYGYTF

size: -
J: TRBJ2-1
V: TRBV30
D: TRBD2
DNA: TGTGCCTGGAGTCCCCCTAGCGGGGCCTACAATGAGCAGTTCTTC
CDR3: CAWSPPSGAYNEQFF

size: many
J: TRBJ1-5
V: TRBV7-9
D: -
DNA: TGTGCCAGCAGCTTACTGAGTCAGCCCCAGCATTTT
CDR3: CASSLLSQPQHF

size: few
J: TRBJ2-7
V: TRBV7-6
D: -
DNA: TGTGCCAGCAGCTTAGGCGGCGGGATCTACGAGCAGTACTTC
CDR3: CASSLGGGIYEQYF

size: -
J: TRBJ2-1
V: TRBV28
D: -
DNA: TGTGCCAGCAGTTTATTCGGGCAGGGAAGGAGGAATGAGCAGTTCTTC
CDR3: CASSLFGQGRRNEQFF

size: -
J: TRBJ1-2
V: TRBV7-2
D: -
DNA: TGTGCCAGCAGCTTTACGTGGCAGGATGGCTACACCTTC
CDR3: CASSFTWQDGYTF

size: -
J: TRBJ2-7
V: TRBV7-2
D: -
DNA: TGTGCCAGCACCTCAGGTCGGGGCGCCTACGAGCAGTACTTC
CDR3: CASTSGRGAYEQYF

size: -
J: TRBJ1-2
V: TRBV10-3
D: TRBD1
DNA: TGTGCCATCAGTGAGCCGAAGGGACAGGGACACACCTTC
CDR3: CAISEPKGQGHTF

size: -
J: TRBJ2-1
V: TRBV29-1
D: -
DNA: TGCAGCGTTGAAGTACAGATCTACAATGAGCAGTTCTTC
CDR3: CSVEVQIYNEQFF

size: -
J: TRBJ1-2
V: TRBV21-1
D: -
DNA: TGTGCCAGGTCCCTTTATGGTGGCTACACCTTC
CDR3: CARSLYGGYTF

size: medium-sized
J: TRBJ2-3
V: TRBV6-6
D: -
DNA: TGTGCCAGCAGCACAACTCTAAGCACAGATACGCAGTATTTT
CDR3: CASSTTLSTDTQYF